This record looks at one T cell receptor beta chain sequence and its context. Germline lookup yields CDR1 SGHKS and CDR2 YYEKEE (reference sequence). The CDR3 is made up of 15 amino acids. V trimming: 4 bases; J trimming: 3 bases; junction bases outside the gene matches: 8. This specimen belongs to a study of blood T cell repertoires in COVID-19. Overall study: Samples representing acute and convalescent COVID-19 were sourced from the United States, Italy and Spain.

Data came from immunoSEQ multiplex PCR; TCRdb stores just in-frame clones and leaves some out. The sample lists roughly 250,000 clones, under 85% seen once, with about 1% in the top ten. The clonotype originates from a human donor with COVID-19, enrolled during active disease. The donor label of this sample is uncertain. The material sequenced was peripheral blood. The gene calls are TRBV5-5 and TRBJ2-7, with 9 bases fitting TRBD1. Here the CDR3 reads CASSIYRGPIYEQYF. CDR3 sequence (DNA): TGTGCCAGCAGCATTTACAGGGGGCCTATCTACGAGCAGTACTTC.